The 12 T cell receptor beta chains listed next were all sequenced from one sample in a study of blood T cells in healthy people across ages. Through a sample-barcoded 5' primer and a J-beta primer mix, a second PCR was run for 7 to 11 cycles. TCRdb reprocessed the 5' RACE reads with MiXCR, giving one entry per CDR3 protein. The sample comprises fewer than 950,000 distinct CDR3 sequences, about 55% of which are singletons, and approximately 40% rests with the top ten. Sequences were obtained from blood. The receptors here all came from a man older than 75 in good health.

This chain connects TRBV29-1 to TRBJ2-4; the D is unclear. The J call may be incorrect, as the DNA end agrees better with TRBJ2-5. Germline CDR1 SQVTM, CDR2 ANQGSEA. The CDR3 length is 14 residues. This CDR3 reads CSAVIMQRQETQYF. DNA for the CDR3: TGCAGCGCCGTTATTATGCAGCGACAAGAGACCCAGTACTTC.

V gene TRBV24-1 combines with J gene TRBJ2-1, with D perhaps matching TRBD1 (5 bases). Germline values: CDR1 KGHDR, CDR2 SFDVKD. This CDR3 spans 15 amino acids. Trimming left V 5 bases short and J 6 bases short, with 16 bases between. The CDR3 DNA sequence: TGTGCCACCAGTGGGACAAAACAGGTAGCCAATGAGCAGTTCTTC. It codes for CATSGTKQVANEQFF.

The chain carries TRBV6-2 or TRBV6-3 and TRBJ2-5, with D hard to call. The CDR3 is made up of 12 amino acids. The V end lost 6 bases, the J end lost 2 bases, and 7 bases lay between the germline ends. From germline, CDR1 is MNHEY and CDR2 SVGEGT. The CDR3 DNA sequence: TGTGCCAGCAGACCGTCACAAGAGACCCAGTACTTC. It encodes CASRPSQETQYF.

The chain links TRBV24-1 to TRBJ1-2; D remains unclear. Germline-derived CDR1 and CDR2 are KGHDR and SFDVKD. Trimming took 9 bases from V and 1 from J, leaving 8 bases between them. This CDR3 has 12 residues. The CDR3 reads CATGRNNYGYTF. For the CDR3, the DNA is TGTGCCACCGGGCGGAATAACTATGGCTACACCTTC.

The chain has TRBV5-6 and TRBJ2-4; D possibly corresponds to TRBD1 (6 bases). CDR1 is SGHDT, CDR2 YYEEEE, per germline. V lost 3 bases to trimming and J lost 13 bases, with 20 bases between them. The CDR3 is 14 amino acids. The CDR3, as DNA: TGTGCCAGCAGCTCGCCGCAGGGGATCGACGAACAGTACTTC. It is translated as CASSSPQGIDEQYF.

This clonotype was observed a handful of times. This chain joins TRBV20-1 and TRBJ2-1, with unresolved D. The V end lost 3 bases, the J end lost 4 bases, and 4 bases lay between the germline ends. Per germline, CDR1 DFQATT and CDR2 SNEGSKA (reference sequence). The CDR3 has 11 amino acids. CDR3 nucleotides: TGCAGTGCTAGTCAGTACAATGAGCAGTTCTTC. Amino acid sequence: CSASQYNEQFF.

The chain combines TRBV9 with TRBJ2-7, with 8 bases aligning to TRBD2. J gave up 6 bases and V 0 bases, and 5 bases lay outside the gene matches. Germline assignment: CDR1 SGDLS and CDR2 YYNGEE. This CDR3 is built from 14 residues. CDR3 sequence (DNA): TGTGCCAGCAGCGTAGGGCAACTAGCGGTCGAGCAGTACTTC. Encoded protein: CASSVGQLAVEQYF.

In its sample, this clonotype was seen many times. The chain combines TRBV27 with TRBJ1-5, with D possibly being TRBD1 (5 bases). V was shortened by 5 bases and J by 0 bases, with 17 bases between the two germline ends. The CDR3 extends over 17 amino acids. Per germline, CDR1 MNHEY and CDR2 SMNVEV (reference sequence). The CDR3 sequence: CASSPRVGGTSNQPQHF. The CDR3 region has the DNA TGTGCCAGCAGTCCCCGGGTCGGGGGAACTAGCAATCAGCCCCAGCATTTT.

The chain employs TRBV10-3 and TRBJ1-4; TRBD1 agrees at 12 bases. The germline gives CDR1 ENHRY, CDR2 SYGVKD. This CDR3 is built from 16 residues. This CDR3 is CTTGTGGPSGNEKLFF. Written as DNA, the CDR3 is TGTACCACCGGGACAGGGGGCCCCTCGGGGAATGAAAAACTGTTTTTT.

The chain couples TRBV2 to TRBJ2-1; 13 bases are a match to TRBD2. The J segment lost 7 bases and the V segment lost 5 bases, leaving 5 bases of the junction unmatched. The CDR3 is 15 amino acids. Germline V gives CDR1 SNHLY, CDR2 FYNNEI. In DNA, the CDR3 is TGTGCCAGCAGTTCGACTAGCGGGAGGTGGAATGAGCAGTTCTTC. Translating gives CASSSTSGRWNEQFF.

The rearrangement links TRBV7-6 to TRBJ2-5; 8 nucleotides match TRBD1. The CDR3 has 14 residues. V lost 6 bases and J lost 4; bases outside the gene matches: 7. CDR1 is SGHVS and CDR2 is FNYEAQ in the germline V gene. In nucleotides, the CDR3 is TGTGCCAGCAGACCAGGACAGGGCGGAGAGACCCAGTACTTC. It translates to CASRPGQGGETQYF.

The chain has TRBV29-1 and TRBJ1-2, with unresolved D. The CDR3 contains 12 residues. CDR1 is SQVTM, CDR2 ANQGSEA, per germline. V lost 6 bases and J 5 bases, leaving 13 bases between the germline ends. This CDR3 is CSVGNPGYGYTF. The CDR3 DNA sequence: TGCAGCGTCGGGAACCCCGGATATGGCTACACCTTC.